This is a list of T cell receptor beta chains from one sample in a study of cytomegalovirus exposure and HLA in healthy donors. Clones were sequenced by immunoSEQ multiplex PCR, and TCRdb holds only the in-frame ones, with some missing. The sample contains 240,000 or so clones, roughly 86% of which appear only once. The sequenced material came from PBMCs. The receptors come from a woman aged 25 to 39 in good health and CMV-seropositive. Each CDR3 is given with its conserved first and last residue. D genes are given only for firm matches. Clone size is given for some rows only: seen once, a few or many times, or a class if the clone is expanded.

TRBV2	TRBJ2-3	-	-	CASSTYTDTQYF	TGTGCCAGCAGCACATACACAGATACGCAGTATTTT
TRBV7-3	TRBJ2-7	-	-	CASSSTTGEQYF	TGTGCCAGCAGCTCAACAACAGGAGAGCAGTACTTC
TRBV28	TRBJ2-1	TRBD2	-	CASGTSGDYNEQFF	TGTGCCAGCGGGACTAGCGGGGACTACAATGAGCAGTTCTTC
TRBV2	TRBJ2-7	-	-	CASRSQFYEQYF	TGTGCCAGCAGGAGCCAATTCTACGAGCAGTACTTC
TRBV10-2	TRBJ1-1	-	-	CASSSGTEAFF	TGCGCCAGCAGCAGCGGGACTGAAGCTTTCTTT
TRBV7-8	TRBJ2-7	-	-	CASSLAPGSDMKQYF	TGTGCCAGCAGCTTAGCCCCCGGGAGTGATATGAAGCAGTACTTC
TRBV5-1	TRBJ1-4	TRBD1	-	CASSRTGSGEKLFF	TGCGCCAGCTCACGGACAGGCTCGGGTGAAAAACTGTTTTTT
TRBV5-6	TRBJ2-7	-	-	CASSLDDFYEQYF	TGTGCCAGCAGCTTGGACGACTTCTACGAGCAGTACTTC
TRBV7-9	TRBJ2-5	-	-	CASSSPGGLPARETQYF	TGTGCCAGCAGCTCCCCAGGGGGGCTGCCGGCCCGGGAGACCCAGTACTTC
TRBV30	TRBJ2-7	TRBD1	-	CAWSRDRASWEQYF	TGTGCCTGGAGTCGGGACAGGGCCTCCTGGGAGCAGTACTTC
TRBV2	TRBJ1-3	-	-	CASSEGFMSSGNTIYF	TGTGCCAGCAGTGAAGGGTTCATGAGCTCTGGAAACACCATATATTTT
TRBV30	TRBJ2-7	-	-	CAWSVSIGPSSLYEQYF	TGTGCCTGGAGTGTAAGTATAGGGCCTAGCTCGTTGTACGAGCAGTACTTC
TRBV2	TRBJ2-1	TRBD2	-	CASSELAGPYNEQFF	TGTGCCAGCAGTGAATTAGCGGGGCCCTACAATGAGCAGTTCTTC
TRBV11-3	TRBJ1-2	TRBD1	-	CASSFGTGDTVWGYTF	TGTGCCAGCAGCTTCGGGACAGGGGATACAGTTTGGGGCTACACCTTC
TRBV6-1	TRBJ2-7	-	-	CASSEGAVIYEQYF	TGTGCCAGCAGTGAGGGGGCGGTTATCTACGAGCAGTACTTC
TRBV6-1	TRBJ1-1	-	few	CASSDRWRAEAFF	TGTGCCAGCAGTGATAGGTGGAGGGCTGAAGCTTTCTTT
TRBV19	TRBJ2-1	TRBD2	-	CASSRIAGGDEQFF	TGTGCCAGTAGTAGAATAGCGGGAGGAGATGAGCAGTTCTTC
TRBV4-1	TRBJ2-7	TRBD2	-	CASSQPPSGTYEQYF	TGCGCCAGCAGCCAACCTCCTAGCGGCACCTACGAGCAGTACTTC
TRBV19	TRBJ2-7	-	few	CASSMGVSYEQYF	TGTGCCAGTAGTATGGGAGTCTCCTACGAGCAGTACTTC
TRBV6-5	TRBJ1-1	TRBD1	-	CASSYSTGGGTEAFF	TGTGCCAGCAGTTACTCGACAGGGGGAGGCACTGAAGCTTTCTTT
TRBV9	TRBJ1-2	-	-	CASSPRTVSNYGYTF	TGTGCCAGCAGCCCAAGGACAGTATCTAACTATGGCTACACCTTC
TRBV9	TRBJ1-1	TRBD1	-	CASSGYRGATEAFF	TGTGCCAGCAGCGGTTACAGGGGGGCTACTGAAGCTTTCTTT
TRBV2	TRBJ2-5	-	once	CASRQVRPETQYF	TGTGCCAGCCGACAAGTCCGGCCCGAGACCCAGTACTTC
TRBV27	TRBJ2-6	-	-	CASSNVGRAAGANVLTF	TGTGCCAGCAGTAACGTAGGGAGAGCTGCTGGGGCCAACGTCCTGACTTTC
TRBV19	TRBJ2-1	-	-	CASSIPFKGNNEQFF	TGTGCCAGTAGCATCCCCTTCAAGGGGAACAATGAGCAGTTCTTC
TRBV6-5	TRBJ2-7	-	-	CASSISAAYEQYF	TGTGCCAGCAGTATTAGCGCAGCCTACGAGCAGTACTTC
TRBV7-2	TRBJ2-5	TRBD1	-	CASSLGTGDGEETQYF	TGTGCCAGCAGCTTAGGGACAGGGGATGGGGAAGAGACCCAGTACTTC
TRBV5-1	TRBJ2-1	TRBD2	-	CASSLTALTSGAYNEQFF	TGCGCCAGCAGCCTAACTGCCCTTACTAGCGGGGCCTACAATGAGCAGTTCTTC
TRBV13	TRBJ1-1	TRBD1	-	CASSPDRRNTEAFF	TGTGCCAGCAGTCCGGACAGGAGGAACACTGAAGCTTTCTTT
TRBV12-5	TRBJ2-6	-	once	CASANSDREVGGANVLTF	TGTGCTAGTGCCAATTCAGACAGGGAGGTGGGTGGGGCCAACGTCCTGACTTTC
TRBV13	TRBJ2-3	-	-	CASSGAESGIGTDTQYF	TGTGCCAGCAGCGGGGCCGAATCAGGCATCGGCACAGATACGCAGTATTTT
TRBV7-8	TRBJ2-2	-	few	CASSPFGREYRRGELFF	TGTGCCAGCAGCCCTTTCGGTCGGGAATACCGACGCGGGGAGCTGTTTTTT
TRBV6-6	TRBJ1-3	-	-	CASSNPGDGNTIYF	TGTGCCAGCTCAAACCCAGGGGACGGAAACACCATATATTTT
TRBV5-6	TRBJ2-1	-	-	CASSFIWQNNEQFF	TGTGCCAGCAGCTTCATCTGGCAGAACAATGAGCAGTTCTTC
TRBV19	TRBJ2-3	-	-	CASSVTREASSTDTQYF	TGTGCCAGTAGTGTGACCCGGGAAGCATCTAGCACAGATACGCAGTATTTT
TRBV6-1	TRBJ1-5	-	-	CASSEAGAVGGAQHF	TGTGCCAGCAGTGAAGCGGGAGCCGTGGGGGGAGCCCAGCATTTT
TRBV12-2	TRBJ2-5	-	-	CASRSYLIQETQYF	TGTGCAAGTCGCTCCTACCTAATACAAGAGACCCAGTACTTC
TRBV5-1	TRBJ2-7	-	few	CASSLARGAGVVYEQYF	TGCGCCAGCAGCTTGGCAAGAGGAGCAGGGGTAGTCTACGAGCAGTACTTC
TRBV28	TRBJ2-1	TRBD1	-	CASTTPGTVYNEQFF	TGTGCCAGCACCACACCCGGGACAGTATACAATGAGCAGTTCTTC
TRBV10-3	TRBJ1-1	-	-	CAISTPTEYEAFF	TGTGCCATCAGTACTCCGACAGAGTATGAAGCTTTCTTT
TRBV4-1	TRBJ1-1	-	-	CASSHGGPNTEAFF	TGCGCCAGCAGCCACGGGGGACCAAACACTGAAGCTTTCTTT
TRBV27	TRBJ1-5	-	-	CASSSLREQPQHF	TGTGCCAGCAGTTCCCTGAGGGAGCAGCCCCAGCATTTT
TRBV10-3	TRBJ2-1	TRBD1	-	CAISDRGTYNEQFF	TGTGCCATCAGTGACAGGGGGACCTACAATGAGCAGTTCTTC
TRBV27	TRBJ2-5	-	-	CASRRGAWETQYF	TGTGCCAGTCGCAGGGGGGCCTGGGAGACCCAGTACTTC
TRBV6-1	TRBJ1-2	TRBD1	-	CASSASWTGFGYTF	TGTGCCAGCAGTGCTTCATGGACAGGGTTCGGCTACACCTTC
TRBV5-6	TRBJ2-1	TRBD2	-	CASSLEAGGYNEQFF	TGTGCCAGCAGCTTGGAGGCGGGAGGGTACAATGAGCAGTTCTTC
TRBV14	TRBJ1-4	TRBD1	-	CASSPETGSEKLFF	TGTGCCAGCAGCCCCGAGACAGGGTCTGAAAAACTGTTTTTT
TRBV6-5	TRBJ1-1	TRBD1	-	CASTPRTGGHAFF	TGTGCCAGCACTCCCCGGACAGGGGGTCATGCTTTCTTT
TRBV7-6	TRBJ2-7	-	few	CASSFSSGNEQYF	TGTGCCAGCAGCTTCTCGTCAGGGAACGAGCAGTACTTC
TRBV5-4	TRBJ2-7	-	-	CASSQTNLKEGSEQYF	TGTGCCAGCAGCCAGACCAACCTTAAGGAGGGTTCCGAGCAGTACTTC
TRBV6-1	TRBJ1-5	-	-	CASSDAGSKQPQHF	TGTGCCAGCAGTGACGCAGGGTCTAAGCAGCCCCAGCATTTT
TRBV7-9	TRBJ1-2	-	-	CASSYWTSLAYGYTF	TGTGCCAGCAGTTATTGGACAAGTCTTGCCTATGGCTACACCTTC
TRBV5-1	TRBJ1-3	TRBD1	-	CASSNAEPGQGEYGNTIYF	TGCGCCAGCAGCAATGCTGAGCCCGGACAGGGGGAGTATGGAAACACCATATATTTT
TRBV5-6	TRBJ1-1	-	few	CASSFKNTEAFF	TGTGCCAGCAGCTTCAAGAACACTGAAGCTTTCTTT
TRBV27	TRBJ2-7	TRBD2	-	CASSLSRGRVSSEYEQYF	TGTGCCAGCAGTTTATCGCGCGGGAGAGTCTCAAGCGAATACGAGCAGTACTTC